These 27 T cell receptor beta chains came from one sample sequenced in a study of CD8 T cells in Susac syndrome. It was with random hexamers that roughly 0.5 to 1 ug RNA was reverse transcribed. TCRdb used MiXCR to reprocess the immunoSEQ multiplex PCR reads, holding one entry per CDR3 protein. The sample lists 180,000 or so distinct CDR3 sequences; roughly 96% were seen once. Input material: CD4+ T cells from PBMCs. Receptor source: a human donor in good health.

The gene calls are TRBV12-3 or TRBV12-4 and TRBJ2-1; 7 nucleotides align to TRBD1. J gave up 7 bases and V 4 bases, and 16 bases lay outside the gene matches. This CDR3 spans 17 amino acids. CDR3 loop: CASSSVMSDRSPNEQFF. CDR3 DNA: TGTGCCAGCAGTTCTGTTATGTCGGACAGGTCTCCGAATGAGCAGTTCTTC.

V usage is TRBV20-1 and J usage is TRBJ1-1, with 7 bases matching TRBD1. J lost 2 bases, V lost 5 bases, and 5 bases had no gene match. From germline, CDR1 is DFQATT and CDR2 SNEGSKA (reference sequence). The CDR3 is 13 residues long. The CDR3 is CSALRQGNTEAFF. CDR3 nucleotide sequence: TGCAGTGCTTTGCGACAGGGAAACACTGAAGCTTTCTTT.

The V call is TRBV5-1, the J call TRBJ2-5, with D perhaps TRBD2 (5 bases). Between the trimmed V and J ends, which lost 9 bases and 1 base, there was a span of 13 bases. This CDR3 spans 13 amino acids. The germline V gene encodes CDR1 SGHRS and CDR2 YFSETQ. The CDR3 DNA is TGCGCCACCTCTATGGGGAGCCAAGAGACCCAGTACTTC. Encoded protein: CATSMGSQETQYF.

CDR3 bases: TGCGCCAGCAGCCAAGTGGACGGGGCGTCCAAGTTCTTC. This gives the protein CASSQVDGASKFF. The genes are TRBV4-1 and TRBJ2-1; D assignment may be TRBD1 or TRBD2 (5 bases each). The V gene lost 1 base and the J gene lost 14 bases, with 15 bases spanning the gap. The CDR3 runs 13 residues. Germline assignment: CDR1 MGHRA and CDR2 YSYEKL.

The chain has TRBV4-3 and TRBJ2-7, with D perhaps TRBD1 or TRBD2 (5 bases each). This CDR3 has 16 amino acids. Trimming removed 1 base at V and 1 base at J, with 14 bases between. From germline, CDR1 is LGHNA and CDR2 YSLEER. The CDR3 is CASSQAGGRESYEQYF. The CDR3 DNA follows: TGCGCCAGCAGCCAAGCGGGCGGCAGGGAGTCCTACGAGCAGTACTTC.

The chain recombines TRBV7-7 with TRBJ2-5; no clear D. The CDR3 length is 14 residues. Germline V lookup: CDR1 SSHAT, CDR2 FNYEAQ (reference sequence). The V gene lost 1 base and the J gene lost 1 base, with 7 bases spanning the gap. The CDR3, as DNA: TGTGCCAGCAGCTTAGGACTGACCCAAGAGACCCAGTACTTC. This gives the protein CASSLGLTQETQYF.

The chain recombines TRBV20-1 with TRBJ2-5, with TRBD1 as a possible D gene (5 bases). This CDR3 spans 14 amino acids. Germline assignment: CDR1 DFQATT and CDR2 SNEGSKA (reference sequence). Trimming pared 1 base from V and 4 bases from J, leaving 13 bases between. Here the CDR3 reads CSARGGQGIETQYF. CDR3 bases: TGCAGTGCTAGAGGAGGCCAGGGTATAGAGACCCAGTACTTC.

The CDR3 here is CASSLGRGNSPLHF. The CDR3 nucleotides are TGTGCCAGCAGTTTGGGACGGGGTAATTCACCCCTCCACTTT. The chain has TRBV6-6 and TRBJ1-6, with a possible D match to TRBD1 (5 bases). The CDR3 contains 14 residues. In germline, CDR1 is MNHNY, CDR2 SVGAGI (reference sequence). Trimming took off 4 bases at V and 6 bases at J, with 10 bases between the two ends.

This clonotype was observed a single time. This chain connects TRBV7-2 to TRBJ2-3; 7 bases are a match to TRBD1. J gave up 4 bases and V 5 bases, and 9 bases lay outside the gene matches. Germline CDR1 SGHTA, CDR2 FQGNSA. This CDR3 spans 15 amino acids. CDR3 coding DNA: TGTGCCAGCAGCCCCCAACCCGACAGGGCAGATACGCAGTATTTT. Its translation is CASSPQPDRADTQYF.

J is TRBJ2-1 and V is TRBV15, with TRBD1 identical over 7 bases. The CDR3 length is 12 residues. Trimming at V came to 4 bases and at J to 9 bases, leaving 3 bases not matched to a gene. Germline V gene sequence: CDR1 LNHNV, CDR2 YYDKDF (reference sequence). The CDR3 region is CATSNRGTEQFF. The CDR3 DNA reads TGTGCCACCAGCAACAGGGGAACTGAGCAGTTCTTC.

The chain links TRBV20-1 to TRBJ2-2; possible D gene TRBD2, 5 bases. With 5 bases removed from V and 5 bases from J, the gap between germline ends came to 9 bases. The germline V gene has CDR1 DFQATT and CDR2 SNEGSKA (reference sequence). The CDR3 has 12 residues. CDR3 loop: CSARRETGELFF. CDR3 bases: TGCAGTGCTCGTAGGGAGACCGGGGAGCTGTTTTTT.

The chain carries TRBV3-1 and TRBJ2-5; TRBD1 or TRBD2 may be the D gene (5 bases each). The CDR3 has 14 amino acids. Deletions cut 4 bases from V and 4 bases from J, with 13 bases between. Germline V lookup: CDR1 LGHDT, CDR2 YNNKEL (reference sequence). The CDR3 DNA follows: TGTGCCAGCAGCCGCCGGGACCTTGGAGAGACCCAGTACTTC. Encoded protein: CASSRRDLGETQYF.

The chain uses TRBV4-3 and TRBJ2-7; TRBD1 matches 8 bases. The J segment lost 3 bases and the V segment lost 1 base, leaving 5 bases of the junction unmatched. Germline V gives CDR1 LGHNA, CDR2 YSLEER. CDR3 length: 15 residues. CDR3 in DNA: TGCGCCAGCAGCCAAGTAGGACAGGGCAACTACGAGCAGTACTTC. This translates into CASSQVGQGNYEQYF.

The chain couples TRBV4-3 to TRBJ2-3, with 12 bases fitting TRBD2. The CDR3 loop spans 16 amino acids. The germline gives CDR1 LGHNA, CDR2 YSLEER. The ends lost 3 bases at V and 4 bases at J; junction bases unmatched: 5. CDR3 bases: TGCGCCAGCAGCCATCAGACTAGCGGGGGAGCAGATACGCAGTATTTT. Its protein product is CASSHQTSGGADTQYF.

This clonotype was observed once. This chain links TRBV4-3 with TRBJ1-4, with unresolved D. The germline V gene has CDR1 LGHNA and CDR2 YSLEER. The CDR3 has 12 amino acids. V was trimmed by 0 bases and J by 7 bases, leaving 3 bases between them. The CDR3 DNA reads as TGCGCCAGCAGCCAAGATCGTGAAAAACTGTTTTTT. This gives the protein CASSQDREKLFF.

In this sample, this clonotype turned up once. This chain joins TRBV20-1 and TRBJ2-7; D ambiguous. From germline, CDR1 is DFQATT and CDR2 SNEGSKA (reference sequence). This CDR3 has 15 residues. V lost 5 bases to trimming and J lost 6 bases, with 23 bases between them. CDR3 protein: CSALPPGGRKPEQYV. CDR3 DNA sequence: TGCAGTGCTTTACCCCCCGGCGGCCGAAAGCCCGAGCAGTACGTC.

The gene calls are TRBV28 and TRBJ2-1; no firm D call. The CDR3 spans 15 residues. Trimming removed 4 bases at V and 0 bases at J, with 10 bases between. Germline loops: CDR1 MDHEN, CDR2 SYDVKM. The CDR3 nucleotides are TGTGCCAGCAGTTCCCGTCGGAGCTCCTACAATGAGCAGTTCTTC. It encodes CASSSRRSSYNEQFF.

V usage is TRBV7-9 and J usage is TRBJ2-5, with D possibly called TRBD1 or TRBD2 (5 bases each). V was clipped by 3 bases and J by 5 bases, with 16 bases between them. The CDR3 is 15 residues long. Germline CDR1 SEHNR, CDR2 FQNEAQ (reference sequence). CDR3 region: CASSFSGPGHETQYF. The CDR3 nucleotides read TGTGCCAGCAGCTTTTCGGGACCGGGGCATGAGACCCAGTACTTC.

The V call is TRBV27, the J call TRBJ1-2; a possible D gene is TRBD1 (5 bases). The CDR3 has 16 amino acids. V lost 3 bases, J lost 4 bases, and 18 bases lay in between. Germline V lookup: CDR1 MNHEY, CDR2 SMNVEV (reference sequence). DNA for the CDR3: TGTGCCAGCAGTTTGGGTATTTGGCCGGGGCGCTATGGCTACACCTTC. This translates into CASSLGIWPGRYGYTF.

Comment on this clonotype: A junction end diverges from the germline sequence, so it may reflect a read error. The chain uses TRBV7-7 and TRBJ2-5; possible D gene TRBD2, 6 bases. Germline CDR1 is SSHAT and CDR2 is FNYEAQ (reference sequence). There are 15 residues in the CDR3. The CDR3 here is CASSSDPTGVETQYF. CDR3 nucleotides: TGTGCTAGCAGCTCGGACCCCACGGGGGTAGAGACCCAGTACTTC.

The chain uses TRBV5-4 and TRBJ2-1; 7 nucleotides align to TRBD2. The length of the CDR3 is 14 residues. Trimming took 4 bases from V and 7 from J; bases not matched to a gene: 8. Germline CDR1 is SGHNT and CDR2 is YYREEE (reference sequence). CDR3 loop: CASSPPLGGNEQFF. CDR3 bases: TGTGCCAGCAGCCCCCCCCTGGGGGGGAATGAGCAGTTCTTC.

V usage is TRBV20-1 and J usage is TRBJ2-6; weak D call: TRBD2 (6 bases). The germline CDR1 and CDR2 sequences are DFQATT and SNEGSKA (reference sequence). Trimming left V 5 bases short and J 2 bases short, with 19 bases between. The length of the CDR3 is 17 residues. Here the CDR3 reads CSAGTGGFKAGANVLTF. The CDR3 DNA sequence: TGCAGTGCTGGTACAGGAGGGTTCAAAGCTGGGGCCAACGTCCTGACTTTC.

This clonotype has more than one count but fewer than ten. This sequence joins TRBV4-1 and TRBJ1-2; no clear D. Germline assignment: CDR1 MGHRA and CDR2 YSYEKL. Trimming removed 0 bases from V and 2 bases from J, with 7 bases in between. The CDR3 extends over 14 amino acids. The CDR3 nucleotides read TGCGCCAGCAGCCAAGATAGTAGGAACTATGGCTACACCTTC. Amino acid sequence: CASSQDSRNYGYTF.

The V call is TRBV20-1, the J call TRBJ1-2; D may be TRBD1 (5 bases). Deletions cut 1 base from V and 8 bases from J, with 14 bases between. Germline CDR1 and CDR2: DFQATT and SNEGSKA (reference sequence). The CDR3 covers 13 residues. The CDR3 reads CSARGAGPGGYTF. Here the CDR3 DNA reads TGCAGTGCTAGAGGGGCAGGGCCTGGAGGCTACACCTTC.

Here the CDR3 reads CSATPAGLTDTQYF. The DNA of the CDR3 is TGCAGTGCTACTCCCGCCGGACTCACAGATACGCAGTATTTT. The V gene is TRBV20-1, the J gene TRBJ2-3, with D possibly matching TRBD2 (5 bases). The CDR3 contains 14 residues. CDR1 and CDR2 (germline): DFQATT, SNEGSKA (reference sequence). Trimming removed 4 bases from V and 2 bases from J, with 13 bases in between.

The chain uses TRBV12-3 or TRBV12-4 and TRBJ2-6; D gene uncertain. The CDR3 loop spans 14 amino acids. Between the trimmed V and J ends, which lost 8 bases and 0 bases, there was a span of 8 bases. The CDR3 sequence is CASGRFSGANVLTF. For the CDR3, the DNA is TGTGCCAGCGGCAGGTTCTCTGGGGCCAACGTCCTGACTTTC.

This clonotype came up once. This chain uses TRBV5-1 with TRBJ2-7, with 7 bases that match TRBD2. Germline CDR1 and CDR2: SGHRS and YFSETQ. J lost 7 bases, V lost 2 bases, and 9 bases had no gene match. The CDR3 has 14 residues. The CDR3 here is CASSFSREVWEQYF. The DNA of the CDR3 is TGCGCCAGCAGCTTTTCACGGGAGGTGTGGGAGCAGTACTTC.